This entry lists 14 T cell receptor beta chains sequenced from one sample in a study of blood T cell repertoires in COVID-19. Measured with immunoSEQ multiplex PCR; TCRdb has only the in-frame clones, and not every one. The table lists about 250,000 clones, about 83% of them singletons, with approximately 5.5% in the top ten. Sequenced input: peripheral blood. The receptor source for this set is a woman aged 80 or older with COVID-19, enrolled during active disease.

In this sample, this clone turned up a few times. This chain links TRBV6-5 with TRBJ1-3, with D possibly TRBD1 on 5 matching bases. The V end lost 7 bases, the J end lost 4 bases, and 14 bases lay between the germline ends. Germline V CDR1 and CDR2: MNHEY, SVGAGI. This CDR3 spans 14 amino acids. Written as DNA, the CDR3 is TGTGCCAGCATCTCCTCGTGGGGCGGAAACACCATATATTTT. Translating it yields CASISSWGGNTIYF.

The chain has TRBV7-9 and TRBJ1-5, with 7 bases that match TRBD1. In germline, CDR1 is SEHNR, CDR2 FQNEAQ (reference sequence). The CDR3 loop spans 15 amino acids. V lost 4 bases to trimming and J lost 1 base; unmatched junction nucleotides: 4. Written as DNA, the CDR3 is TGTGCCAGCAGCTATCAGGGGGTAAGCAATCAGCCCCAGCATTTT. This translates into CASSYQGVSNQPQHF. Based on the CDR3 plus reference TRBV7-9 and TRBJ1-5, the full variable domain is DTGVSQNPRHKITKRGQNVTFRCDPISEHNRLYWYRQTLGQGPEFLTYFQNEAQLEKSRLLSDRFSAERPKGSFSTLEIQRTEQGDSAMYLCASSYQGVSNQPQHFGDGTRLSIL.

The rearrangement links TRBV19 to TRBJ2-2; TRBD2 aligns across 7 bases. The CDR3 totals 15 residues. The V gene's germline CDR1 is LNHDA and CDR2 SQIVND (reference sequence). With V trimmed by 7 bases and J by 4 bases, 9 bases remained unmatched. The chain's CDR3 is CASTPSGESTGELFF. The CDR3 DNA reads TGTGCCAGTACCCCCAGCGGGGAGAGCACCGGGGAGCTGTTTTTT.

J is TRBJ1-2 and V is TRBV7-3, with 9 bases that match TRBD1. CDR1 SGHTA and CDR2 FQGTGA come from the germline V gene. With 5 bases clipped from V and 7 bases from J, the junction kept 8 bases outside the gene matches. The CDR3 has 14 amino acids. CDR3 protein: CASSRDRAQLGYTF. As DNA, the CDR3 is TGTGCCAGCAGCCGGGACAGGGCGCAGCTTGGCTACACCTTC.

V gene TRBV28 combines with J gene TRBJ1-2; the match to TRBD1 covers 12 bases. Trimming took 6 bases from V and 4 from J; bases not matched to a gene: 6. The CDR3 is made up of 15 amino acids. The germline V gene encodes CDR1 MDHEN and CDR2 SYDVKM. Here the CDR3 reads CASRGGTGGGYGYTF. In DNA, the CDR3 is TGTGCCAGCAGGGGCGGGACAGGGGGCGGCTATGGCTACACCTTC.

The chain uses TRBV6-5 and TRBJ1-6; 9 bases agree with TRBD1. Trimming removed 6 bases from V and 9 bases from J; junction bases left unmatched: 6. This CDR3 contains 14 residues. The germline V gene encodes CDR1 MNHEY and CDR2 SVGAGI. The CDR3 reads CASSQQGASSPLHF. CDR3 bases: TGTGCCAGCAGCCAACAGGGGGCCAGTTCACCCCTCCACTTT.

The chain combines TRBV7-9 with TRBJ2-3, with 7 bases that match TRBD1. CDR1 SEHNR and CDR2 FQNEAQ come from the germline V gene (reference sequence). V lost 2 bases, J lost 2 bases, and 1 base stayed unmatched. CDR3 length: 14 amino acids. In DNA form, the CDR3 reads TGTGCCAGCAGCTTAAGGGGGCTCACAGATACGCAGTATTTT. This codes for CASSLRGLTDTQYF.

The chain's CDR3 is CASSQDPTSGGQTNTGELFF. The DNA of the CDR3 is TGTGCCAGCAGCCAAGACCCGACTAGCGGGGGGCAAACGAACACCGGGGAGCTGTTTTTT. V and J are TRBV4-2 and TRBJ2-2; 13 bases are a match to TRBD2. Germline lookup yields CDR1 LGHNA and CDR2 YNFKEQ. The CDR3 extends over 20 amino acids. V shed 0 bases, J shed 0 bases, and the junction held 7 bases outside the gene matches.

This clone is a singleton in its sample. At one of its ends the junction is not consistent with the germline gene, which may arise from a read error. The V gene is TRBV27, the J gene TRBJ1-5, with D unclear. The germline V gene encodes CDR1 MNHEY and CDR2 SMNVEV (reference sequence). This CDR3 has 16 amino acids. For the CDR3, the DNA is TGTGCCGGCAGTTTACCCCGAGGGCCTAGCAATCAGCCCCAGCATTTT. It specifies CAGSLPRGPSNQPQHF.

J is TRBJ1-1 and V is TRBV6-4, with TRBD1 identical over 8 bases. CDR1 MRHNA and CDR2 SNTAGT come from the germline V gene. Trimming removed 3 bases from V and 0 bases from J; junction bases left unmatched: 6. The CDR3 length is 16 residues. The CDR3 protein is CASSEYRQGLNTEAFF. As DNA, the CDR3 is TGTGCCAGCAGTGAATATAGACAGGGGTTGAACACTGAAGCTTTCTTT.

The J gene is TRBJ1-6, the V gene TRBV18; D is perhaps TRBD1 (5 bases). The length of the CDR3 is 14 residues. Germline loops: CDR1 KGHSH, CDR2 LQKENI. The germline V and J ends were trimmed by 3 bases and 4 bases, with 7 bases remaining between them. The CDR3 region has the DNA TGTGCCAGCTCACCGGACATTTATAATTCACCCCTCCACTTT. It encodes CASSPDIYNSPLHF.

The V gene is TRBV24-1, the J gene TRBJ2-3, with 15 bases identical to TRBD2. J gave up 5 bases and V 3 bases, and 8 bases lay outside the gene matches. CDR3 length: 18 amino acids. Germline V CDR1 and CDR2: KGHDR, SFDVKD. The CDR3 bases are TGTGCCACCAGTGATCGAGGACTAGCGGGGGGGCCGAGAGATACGCAGTATTTT. Its translation: CATSDRGLAGGPRDTQYF.

The rearrangement joins TRBV9 to TRBJ1-6, with unresolved D. Germline CDR1 reads SGDLS; CDR2 reads YYNGEE. The CDR3 has 14 residues. The V gene lost 0 bases and the J gene lost 8 bases, with 9 bases spanning the gap. In DNA, the CDR3 is TGTGCCAGCAGCGTAGCTAGCTCGGATTCACCCCTCCACTTT. This translates into CASSVASSDSPLHF.

The CDR3 DNA is TGTGCCAGCAGCTTAAGTCCACAGGGTGCTTACGAGCAGTACTTC. Translated, it gives CASSLSPQGAYEQYF. The chain links TRBV7-8 to TRBJ2-7, with D maybe TRBD1 (6 bases). The CDR3 spans 15 residues. Germline V gives CDR1 SGHVS, CDR2 FQNEAQ. Trimming stripped 2 bases from V and 4 bases from J, with 15 bases between.